This T cell receptor (beta chain) stems from a study of blood T cell repertoires in COVID-19. Study at large: Sites across the United States, Italy and Spain contributed samples from acute and convalescent COVID-19. The cDNA or gDNA used as material had been derived from T cells, B-cell-depleted T cells, or PBMCs.

As handled by the study authors: Amplification of reference gene primers provided the estimated nucleated cell counts. The protocol was immunoSEQ multiplex PCR, while the TCRdb copy is restricted to in-frame clones and leaves out a portion. Clonal size and the V and J genes are those of that table, whereas D and trimming came from the DNA. The sample contains fewer than 150,000 clones, roughly 72% of which appear only once. The TCR originated in a human donor in a cohort sampled during active COVID-19. The sample consisted of peripheral blood.

Here the CDR3 reads CASSIQGAYGYTF. The CDR3 DNA reads TGTGCCAGCAGTATACAGGGGGCCTATGGCTACACCTTC. This chain links TRBV14 with TRBJ1-2, with 9 nucleotides matching TRBD1. In germline, CDR1 is SGHDN, CDR2 FVKESK. V trimming: 6 bases; J trimming: 4 bases; junction bases outside the gene matches: 3. The CDR3 is 13 amino acids.